This TCR beta chain was profiled in a study of blood T cell repertoires in COVID-19. For the study at large: Samples came from the United States, Italy and Spain, spanning acute and convalescent COVID-19.

The table came from immunoSEQ multiplex PCR; TCRdb's copy has only in-frame clones and leaves some out. In the table there are 330,000 or so clones, 80% to 90% of which are singletons. In assigning cohorts, the study relied on participant-reported clinical history. Recovered participants had two consecutive negative NP/OP PCR tests, healthcare professional clearance, or symptom resolution. V shed 5 bases, J shed 5 bases, and the junction held 6 bases outside the gene matches. This CDR3 contains 14 residues. CDR1 is MNHEY and CDR2 is SMNVEV in the germline V gene (reference sequence). The sample taken for sequencing was PBMCs or T cells enriched from blood (not recorded which). The chain employs TRBV27 and TRBJ1-1; 9 nucleotides line up with TRBD1. The sequence derives from a man under 40 who had recovered from COVID-19. The CDR3 spells CASSVTGGSTEAFF. CDR3 coding DNA: TGTGCCAGCAGTGTAACAGGGGGCAGTACTGAAGCTTTCTTT.